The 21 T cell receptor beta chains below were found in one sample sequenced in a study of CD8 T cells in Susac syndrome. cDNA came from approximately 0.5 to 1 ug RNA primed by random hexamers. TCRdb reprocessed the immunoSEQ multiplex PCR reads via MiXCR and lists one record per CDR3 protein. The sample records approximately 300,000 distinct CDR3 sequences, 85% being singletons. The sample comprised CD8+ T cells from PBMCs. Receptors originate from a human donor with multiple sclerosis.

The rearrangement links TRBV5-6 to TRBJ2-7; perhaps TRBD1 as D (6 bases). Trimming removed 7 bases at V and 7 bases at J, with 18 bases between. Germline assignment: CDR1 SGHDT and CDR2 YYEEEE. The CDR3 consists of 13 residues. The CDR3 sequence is CASLDRPHLEQYF. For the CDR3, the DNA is TGTGCCAGCCTGGACAGACCTCATTTGGAGCAGTACTTC.

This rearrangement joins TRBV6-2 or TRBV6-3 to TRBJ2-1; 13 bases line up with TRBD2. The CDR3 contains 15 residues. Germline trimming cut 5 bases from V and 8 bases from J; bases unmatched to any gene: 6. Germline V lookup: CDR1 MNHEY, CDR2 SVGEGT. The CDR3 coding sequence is TGTGCCAGCAGTCAGGGACTAGCGGGATTCTATGAGCAGTTCTTC. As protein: CASSQGLAGFYEQFF.

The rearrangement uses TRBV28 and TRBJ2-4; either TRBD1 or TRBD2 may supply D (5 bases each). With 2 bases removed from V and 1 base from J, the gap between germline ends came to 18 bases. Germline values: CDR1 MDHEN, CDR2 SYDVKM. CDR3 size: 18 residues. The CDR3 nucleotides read TGTGCCAGCAGTTTACCGGGACGGTCCCAGGTGGCCAAAAACATTCAGTACTTC. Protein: CASSLPGRSQVAKNIQYF.

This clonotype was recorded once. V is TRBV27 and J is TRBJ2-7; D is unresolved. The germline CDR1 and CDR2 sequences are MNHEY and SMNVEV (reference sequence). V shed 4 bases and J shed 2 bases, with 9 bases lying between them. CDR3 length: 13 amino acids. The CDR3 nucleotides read TGTGCCAGCAGTTATCAGGCGGCCTACGAGCAGTACTTC. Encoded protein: CASSYQAAYEQYF.

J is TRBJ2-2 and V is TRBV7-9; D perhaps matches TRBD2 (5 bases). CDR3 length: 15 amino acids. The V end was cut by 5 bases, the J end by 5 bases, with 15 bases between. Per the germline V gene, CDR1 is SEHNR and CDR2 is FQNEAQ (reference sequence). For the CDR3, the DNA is TGTGCCAGCAGCCCGGTCGGCGGGTCTACCGGGGAGCTGTTTTTT. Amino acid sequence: CASSPVGGSTGELFF. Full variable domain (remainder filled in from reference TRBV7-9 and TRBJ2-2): DTGVSQNPRHKITKRGQNVTFRCDPISEHNRLYWYRQTLGQGPEFLTYFQNEAQLEKSRLLSDRFSAERPKGSFSTLEIQRTEQGDSAMYLCASSPVGGSTGELFFGEGSRLTVL.

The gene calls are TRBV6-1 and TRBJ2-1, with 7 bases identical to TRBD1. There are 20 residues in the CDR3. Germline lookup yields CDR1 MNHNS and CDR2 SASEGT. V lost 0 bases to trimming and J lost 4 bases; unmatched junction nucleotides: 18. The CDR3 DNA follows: TGTGCCAGCAGTGAAGCAAGATGGGGTGGGGACAGACCGTTATACAATGAGCAGTTCTTC. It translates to CASSEARWGGDRPLYNEQFF.

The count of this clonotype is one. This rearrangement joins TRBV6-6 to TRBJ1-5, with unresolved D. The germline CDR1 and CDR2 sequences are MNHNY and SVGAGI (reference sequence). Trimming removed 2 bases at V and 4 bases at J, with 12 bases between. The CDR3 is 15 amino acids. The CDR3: CASSYTQARNQPQHF. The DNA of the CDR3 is TGTGCCAGCAGTTACACCCAGGCCCGTAATCAGCCCCAGCATTTT.

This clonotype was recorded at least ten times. The CDR3 loop reads CASSLSSTDTQYF. The CDR3 nucleotides are TGTGCCAGCAGTTTATCTTCCACAGATACGCAGTATTTT. V gene TRBV27 combines with J gene TRBJ2-3; D unresolved. Germline V gene sequence: CDR1 MNHEY, CDR2 SMNVEV (reference sequence). The V end was cut by 0 bases, the J end by 2 bases, with 3 bases between. The CDR3 is 13 amino acids.

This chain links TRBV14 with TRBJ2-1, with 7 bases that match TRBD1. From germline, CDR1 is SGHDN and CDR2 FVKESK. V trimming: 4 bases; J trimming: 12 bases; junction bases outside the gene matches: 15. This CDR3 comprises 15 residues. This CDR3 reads CASSLQEGAEEAQFF. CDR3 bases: TGTGCCAGCAGCCTCCAAGAGGGGGCGGAGGAGGCGCAGTTCTTC.

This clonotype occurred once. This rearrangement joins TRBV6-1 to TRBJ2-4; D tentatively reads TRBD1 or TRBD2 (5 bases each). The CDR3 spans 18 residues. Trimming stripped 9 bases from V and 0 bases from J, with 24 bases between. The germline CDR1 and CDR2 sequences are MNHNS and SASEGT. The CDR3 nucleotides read TGTGCCAGTCGAGCCGGGGCGGGTCCACTTCTAGCCAAAAACATTCAGTACTTC. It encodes CASRAGAGPLLAKNIQYF.

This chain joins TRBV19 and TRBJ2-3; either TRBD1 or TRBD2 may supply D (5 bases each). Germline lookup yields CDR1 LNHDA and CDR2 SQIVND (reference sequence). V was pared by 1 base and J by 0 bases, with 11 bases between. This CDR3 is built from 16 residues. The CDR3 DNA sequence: TGTGCCAGTAGTATAGGACGGTGGGGGAGCACAGATACGCAGTATTTT. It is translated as CASSIGRWGSTDTQYF.

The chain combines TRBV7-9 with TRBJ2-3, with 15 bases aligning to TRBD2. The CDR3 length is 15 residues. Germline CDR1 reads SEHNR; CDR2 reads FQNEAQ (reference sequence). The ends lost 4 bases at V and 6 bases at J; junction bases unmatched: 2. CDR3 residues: CASSSGLAGGDTQYF. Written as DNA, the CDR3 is TGTGCCAGCAGCTCCGGACTAGCGGGAGGGGATACGCAGTATTTT.

The CDR3 here is CSAGGGAENIQYF. CDR3 DNA sequence: TGCAGTGCTGGGGGAGGGGCCGAAAACATTCAGTACTTC. This rearrangement joins TRBV20-1 to TRBJ2-4; 7 bases line up with TRBD2. The CDR3 has 13 amino acids. Germline CDR1 DFQATT, CDR2 SNEGSKA (reference sequence). V shed 5 bases, J shed 5 bases, and the junction held 6 bases outside the gene matches.

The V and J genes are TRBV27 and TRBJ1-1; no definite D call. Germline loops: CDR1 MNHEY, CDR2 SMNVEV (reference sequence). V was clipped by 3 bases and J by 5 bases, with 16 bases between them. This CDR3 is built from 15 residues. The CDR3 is CASSLNGLKGTEAFF. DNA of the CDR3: TGTGCCAGCAGTTTGAATGGACTTAAAGGGACTGAAGCTTTCTTT.

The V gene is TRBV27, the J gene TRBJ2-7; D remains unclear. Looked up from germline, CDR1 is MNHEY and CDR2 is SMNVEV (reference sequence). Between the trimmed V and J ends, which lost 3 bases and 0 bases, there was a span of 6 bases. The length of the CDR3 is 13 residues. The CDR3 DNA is TGTGCCAGCAGTTTCACGAGCTCCTACGAGCAGTACTTC. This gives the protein CASSFTSSYEQYF.

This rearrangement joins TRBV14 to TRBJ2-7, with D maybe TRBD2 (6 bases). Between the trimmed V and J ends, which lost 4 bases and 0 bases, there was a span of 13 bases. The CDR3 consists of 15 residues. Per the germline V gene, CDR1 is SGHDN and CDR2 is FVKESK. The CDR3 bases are TGTGCCAGCAGCCGTGGGACTTCCAGCTCCTACGAGCAGTACTTC. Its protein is CASSRGTSSSYEQYF.

CDR3 amino acids: CASSYQGRLGEQYF. In DNA form, the CDR3 reads TGTGCCAGCAGTTACCAAGGGAGGTTGGGCGAGCAGTACTTC. The chain links TRBV6-5 to TRBJ2-7; weak D call: TRBD2 (6 bases). Germline CDR1 reads MNHEY; CDR2 reads SVGAGI. The CDR3 has 14 residues. V gave up 2 bases and J gave up 6 bases, with 14 bases separating them.

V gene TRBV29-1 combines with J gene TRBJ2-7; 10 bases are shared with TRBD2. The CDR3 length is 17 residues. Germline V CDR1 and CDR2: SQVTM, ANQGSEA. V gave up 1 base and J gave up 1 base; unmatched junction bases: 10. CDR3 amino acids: CSVEGGQIAGGSYEQYF. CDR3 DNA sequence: TGCAGCGTTGAAGGGGGCCAAATAGCGGGAGGTTCCTACGAGCAGTACTTC.

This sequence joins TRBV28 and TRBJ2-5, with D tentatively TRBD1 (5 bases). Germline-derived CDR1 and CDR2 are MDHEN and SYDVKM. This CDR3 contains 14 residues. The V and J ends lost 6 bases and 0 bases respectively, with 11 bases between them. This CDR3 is CASRATGDQETQYF. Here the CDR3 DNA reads TGTGCCAGCAGGGCCACAGGTGACCAAGAGACCCAGTACTTC.

CDR3 in amino acids: CAWSLLLGQWNTEAFF. CDR3 nucleotide sequence: TGTGCCTGGAGTCTTTTACTGGGACAGTGGAACACTGAAGCTTTCTTT. The J gene is TRBJ1-1, the V gene TRBV30; the match to TRBD1 covers 7 bases. Germline V lookup: CDR1 GTSNPN, CDR2 SVGIG (reference sequence). The CDR3 has 16 amino acids. V lost 2 bases to trimming and J lost 1 base; unmatched junction nucleotides: 10.

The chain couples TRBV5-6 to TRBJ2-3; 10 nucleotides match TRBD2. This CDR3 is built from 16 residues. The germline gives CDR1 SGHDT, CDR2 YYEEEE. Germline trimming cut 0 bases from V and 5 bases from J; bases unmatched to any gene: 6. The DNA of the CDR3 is TGTGCCAGCAGCTTGGGGCTAGCGGGAGTCGGAGATACGCAGTATTTT. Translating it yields CASSLGLAGVGDTQYF.